Presented here are 13 T cell receptor beta chains from one specimen sequenced in a study of identical twins. TCRdb re-analysed the 5' RACE reads in MiXCR, keeping a single row per CDR3 protein. The sample includes around 490,000 distinct CDR3 sequences, around 20% of them seen just once. The sample also formed part of further work on yellow fever vaccine responses in identical twins.

Specimen: CD4+ T cells sorted from blood. Receptor source: a woman younger than 30 in good health.

The genes are TRBV5-1 and TRBJ1-2; the D is unclear. Trimming cost V 0 bases and J 4 bases, with 13 bases left between them. Germline lookup yields CDR1 SGHRS and CDR2 YFSETQ. The length of the CDR3 is 15 residues. The CDR3 spells CASSLEVMESYGYTF. The CDR3 bases are TGCGCCAGCAGCTTGGAGGTTATGGAGAGCTATGGCTACACCTTC.

In its sample, this clonotype was seen a few times. The V gene is TRBV5-5, the J gene TRBJ2-3; 9 bases are a match to TRBD2. The CDR3 extends over 18 amino acids. V lost 3 bases, J lost 4 bases, and 15 bases stayed unmatched. Germline CDR1 SGHKS, CDR2 YYEKEE (reference sequence). For the CDR3, the DNA is TGTGCCAGCAGCTCCCTTCCCGGGGCGCGGGGGGGCGCAGATACGCAGTATTTT. Amino acid sequence: CASSSLPGARGGADTQYF.

The chain uses TRBV3-1 and TRBJ2-5, with D possibly TRBD2 on 5 matching bases. V was clipped by 6 bases and J by 9 bases, with 20 bases between them. The CDR3 is 14 amino acids. Germline V gene lookup returns CDR1 LGHDT and CDR2 YNNKEL (reference sequence). The CDR3 coding sequence is TGTGCCAGCAGTAAAAGCGGCCCGGGGTGGGCCCAGTACTTC. It yields the protein CASSKSGPGWAQYF.

There are many counts of this clonotype. The V and J genes are TRBV5-1 and TRBJ2-7; D not certain. The CDR3 length is 13 residues. Germline V gene sequence: CDR1 SGHRS, CDR2 YFSETQ. Trimming stripped 0 bases from V and 3 bases from J, with 7 bases between. The CDR3 spells CASSLVQSYEQYF. For the CDR3, the DNA is TGCGCCAGCAGCTTGGTACAGAGCTACGAGCAGTACTTC. Full variable domain (outside the CDR3, taken from reference TRBV5-1 and TRBJ2-7): KAGVTQTPRYLIKTRGQQVTLSCSPISGHRSVSWYQQTPGQGLQFLFEYFSETQRNKGNFPGRFSGRQFSNSRSEMNVSTLELGDSALYLCASSLVQSYEQYFGPGTRLTVT.

V usage is TRBV11-2 and J usage is TRBJ2-1; 8 bases map to TRBD2. The germline gives CDR1 SGHAT, CDR2 FQNNGV. V dropped 1 base and J dropped 0; count of bases not matched to a gene: 2. The CDR3 is made up of 16 amino acids. As DNA, the CDR3 is TGTGCCAGCAGCTTAGCGGGAGGGCCCTCCTACAATGAGCAGTTCTTC. Its protein product is CASSLAGGPSYNEQFF. The full variable domain, with the rest looked up from reference TRBV11-2 and TRBJ2-1, is EAGVAQSPRYKIIEKRQSVAFWCNPISGHATLYWYQQILGQGPKLLIQFQNNGVVDDSQLPKDRFSAERLKGVDSTLKIQPAKLEDSAVYLCASSLAGGPSYNEQFFGPGTRLTVL.

The chain carries TRBV12-3 or TRBV12-4 and TRBJ1-6, with D tentatively TRBD1 (5 bases). This CDR3 has 14 amino acids. V was shortened by 6 bases and J by 3 bases, with 9 bases between the two germline ends. The CDR3 is CASSPQVYNSPLHF. The CDR3 DNA reads TGTGCCAGCAGCCCACAGGTCTATAATTCACCCCTCCACTTT.

This clonotype was counted between two and nine times. This rearrangement joins TRBV29-1 to TRBJ2-1, with 9 bases identical to TRBD2. Germline assignment: CDR1 SQVTM and CDR2 ANQGSEA. There are 14 residues in the CDR3. Trimming removed 4 bases from V and 8 bases from J; junction bases left unmatched: 9. The CDR3 loop reads CSVARTSVGHEQFF. For the CDR3, the DNA is TGCAGCGTTGCCCGGACTAGCGTTGGGCATGAGCAGTTCTTC.

This clonotype has only a few counts. J is TRBJ2-5 and V is TRBV12-5; D possibly corresponds to TRBD1 (5 bases). The V and J ends lost 6 bases and 2 bases respectively, with 7 bases between them. The CDR3 loop spans 12 amino acids. The V gene's germline CDR1 is LGHNT and CDR2 FRNRAP. The CDR3 region is CASGTGQETQYF. The CDR3 coding sequence is TGTGCTAGTGGCACAGGACAAGAGACCCAGTACTTC.

This chain connects TRBV5-1 to TRBJ2-2; 8 bases are shared with TRBD1. Germline V CDR1 and CDR2: SGHRS, YFSETQ. The trim removed 3 bases at V and 3 bases at J, leaving 1 base unmatched. The CDR3 extends over 14 amino acids. Here the CDR3 reads CASSSDRDTGELFF. The DNA of the CDR3 is TGCGCCAGCAGCTCGGACAGGGACACCGGGGAGCTGTTTTTT.

The chain uses TRBV9 and TRBJ1-2; D is perhaps TRBD1 (5 bases). With 3 bases removed from V and 7 bases from J, the gap between germline ends came to 10 bases. Germline lookup yields CDR1 SGDLS and CDR2 YYNGEE. The CDR3 runs to 12 residues. The CDR3 region is CASSDPGGGYTF. The CDR3 DNA reads as TGTGCCAGCAGCGACCCCGGGGGTGGCTACACCTTC.

This chain joins TRBV20-1 and TRBJ2-3, with 7 bases lining up with TRBD2. V lost 7 bases and J lost 1; bases outside the gene matches: 11. Looked up from germline, CDR1 is DFQATT and CDR2 is SNEGSKA (reference sequence). There are 15 residues in the CDR3. The CDR3 sequence: CSELVLAKGTDTQYF. The DNA of the CDR3 is TGCAGTGAGCTGGTACTAGCGAAAGGCACAGATACGCAGTATTTT.

This clonotype was detected a few times. This chain uses TRBV12-3 or TRBV12-4 with TRBJ1-2; possible D gene TRBD1, 5 bases. The CDR3 consists of 13 residues. V was shortened by 6 bases and J by 4 bases, with 12 bases between the two germline ends. The CDR3: CASRFQGGYGYTF. In DNA form, the CDR3 reads TGTGCCAGCAGATTTCAGGGTGGCTATGGCTACACCTTC.

This clonotype has a handful of counts. The chain employs TRBV24-1 and TRBJ2-3; D is undetermined. The CDR3 runs 14 residues. V shed 2 bases and J shed 2 bases, with 7 bases lying between them. Germline V gene lookup returns CDR1 KGHDR and CDR2 SFDVKD. The CDR3 DNA reads as TGTGCCACCAGTGATTGGTCCCCCACAGATACGCAGTATTTT. It specifies CATSDWSPTDTQYF.